The rows below give T cell receptor beta chains drawn from one sample of a study of OX40 agonist ivuxolimab in advanced cancers. TCRdb's copy holds only in-frame clones and misses some; the assay was immunoSEQ multiplex PCR. This sample has around 120,000 clones, with roughly nine tenths found just once. The input for sequencing was CD4+ or CD8+ T cells sorted from blood, taken in a trial of the OX40 agonist ivuxolimab. Every receptor here comes from an adult with an advanced solid tumor such as melanoma, head and neck, liver or kidney cancer. Each CDR3 is given with its conserved first and last residue. D genes are given only for firm matches. Rows may omit the clone size; those that give it use once, few, many or a size class.

V gene,D gene,clone size,J gene,CDR3 protein,CDR3 DNA
TRBV9,.,.,TRBJ1-4,CASSVDTGEKLFF,TGTGCCAGCAGCGTAGATACGGGGGAAAAACTGTTTTTT
TRBV30,.,.,TRBJ2-5,CAWSEGIQETQYF,TGTGCCTGGTCTGAGGGGATACAAGAGACCCAGTACTTC
TRBV5-1,.,.,TRBJ1-3,CASSLRDRGDTIYF,TGCGCCAGCAGCCTCCGGGACCGGGGGGACACCATATATTTT
TRBV5-1,.,.,TRBJ2-7,CASSPPGQEQYF,TGCGCCAGCAGCCCCCCAGGACAGGAGCAGTACTTC
TRBV6-1,.,.,TRBJ2-1,CASSGDRLYNEQFF,TGTGCCAGCAGTGGCGACCGGTTGTACAATGAGCAGTTCTTC
TRBV30,.,.,TRBJ1-6,CAWRIGPDLSSYNSPLHF,TGTGCCTGGAGAATTGGGCCGGACCTGAGCTCCTATAATTCACCCCTCCACTTT
TRBV7-2,TRBD2,.,TRBJ2-3,CASSPTSGGAMGGTQYF,TGTGCCAGCAGCCCGACTAGCGGGGGGGCGATGGGGGGTACGCAGTATTTT
TRBV30,.,.,TRBJ1-1,CAWSVITANTEAFF,TGTGCCTGGAGTGTAATAACGGCGAACACTGAAGCTTTCTTT
TRBV10-3,TRBD1,.,TRBJ2-5,CAISERTGTETQYF,TGTGCCATCAGTGAGAGGACAGGGACGGAGACCCAGTACTTC
TRBV5-5,.,.,TRBJ2-4,CASRELPPAKNIQYF,TGTGCCAGCAGGGAACTACCCCCAGCCAAAAACATTCAGTACTTC
TRBV28,TRBD2,.,TRBJ2-7,CASSFLAGAYEQYF,TGTGCCAGCAGTTTTTTAGCGGGGGCCTACGAGCAGTACTTC
TRBV11-2,.,once,TRBJ1-2,CASSLAVGFGFGYTF,TGTGCCAGCAGCTTAGCTGTTGGGTTCGGGTTTGGCTACACCTTC
TRBV7-3,.,once,TRBJ2-5,CASIPCGGGETQYF,TGTGCCAGCATCCCCTGCGGGGGCGGGGAGACCCAGTACTTC
TRBV28,.,.,TRBJ2-5,CASRLLGETQYF,TGTGCCAGCAGACTATTGGGTGAGACCCAGTACTTC
TRBV9,TRBD1,.,TRBJ2-5,CASSAGQGRWQETQYF,TGTGCCAGCAGCGCGGGACAGGGTAGGTGGCAAGAGACCCAGTACTTC
TRBV28,TRBD1,once,TRBJ2-1,CASRTEGQGYNNEQFF,TGTGCCAGCAGGACCGAGGGACAGGGATATAACAATGAGCAGTTCTTC
TRBV6-4,.,once,TRBJ2-1,CASSADTVAYNEQFF,TGTGCCAGCAGTGCTGACACGGTTGCCTACAATGAGCAGTTCTTC
TRBV4-2,.,once,TRBJ2-3,CASSQERTSTDTQYF,TGTGCCAGCAGCCAAGAGCGGACTAGCACAGATACGCAGTATTTT
TRBV5-1,TRBD2,.,TRBJ2-7,CASSPQGSSGGTYEQYF,TGCGCCAGCAGCCCCCAAGGATCTAGCGGGGGAACCTACGAGCAGTACTTC
TRBV28,.,.,TRBJ1-3,CASKGGTSGNTIYF,TGTGCCAGTAAGGGGGGGACCTCTGGAAACACCATATATTTT
TRBV6-5,.,.,TRBJ1-1,CASKDNRKNTEAFF,TGTGCCAGCAAGGACAATAGGAAAAACACTGAAGCTTTCTTT
TRBV21-1,.,.,TRBJ1-2,CASSKPLRRLRCYGYTF,TGTGCCAGCAGCAAGCCTCTTCGACGGTTACGGTGCTATGGCTACACCTTC
TRBV7-9,.,.,TRBJ2-7,CASSLNEGAEQYF,TGTGCCAGCAGCTTAAATGAAGGGGCCGAGCAGTACTTC
TRBV9,TRBD2,.,TRBJ2-5,CASSRGGATQETQYF,TGTGCCAGCAGCCGCGGGGGGGCTACCCAAGAGACCCAGTACTTC
TRBV4-3,.,.,TRBJ2-1,CASSLGVHNEQFF,TGCGCCAGCAGCCTCGGGGTCCACAATGAGCAGTTCTTC
TRBV19,.,.,TRBJ1-3,CASRWKGGNTIYF,TGTGCCAGTAGGTGGAAGGGGGGAAACACCATATATTTT
TRBV9,TRBD1,few,TRBJ1-6,CASSVEGGLNSPLHF,TGTGCCAGCAGCGTAGAAGGGGGCTTGAATTCACCCCTCCACTTT
TRBV6-5,TRBD2,.,TRBJ2-7,CASRETSGGPYEQYF,TGTGCCAGCAGGGAAACTAGCGGGGGGCCCTACGAGCAGTACTTC
TRBV5-4,.,.,TRBJ2-7,CASSLLSTSSYEQYF,TGTGCCAGCAGCTTGTTATCCACCTCATCCTACGAGCAGTACTTC
TRBV19,.,.,TRBJ1-5,CASTERIGSGQPQHF,TGTGCCAGTACAGAGCGAATAGGGTCAGGTCAGCCCCAGCATTTT
TRBV4-3,.,.,TRBJ2-7,CASSLRDQAYEQYF,TGCGCCAGCAGCCTCCGGGACCAGGCCTACGAGCAGTACTTC
TRBV28,.,few,TRBJ1-2,CASSLSTYGYTF,TGTGCCAGCAGTCTCTCCACCTATGGCTACACCTTC
TRBV5-6,.,.,TRBJ1-2,CASSLERRLMGYTF,TGTGCCAGCAGCTTGGAACGGCGGCTAATGGGCTACACCTTC
TRBV19,TRBD1,.,TRBJ2-3,CASSRGTGASDTQYF,TGTGCCAGTAGTAGAGGGACAGGGGCCTCAGATACGCAGTATTTT
TRBV13,.,.,TRBJ2-1,CASSSYSYNEQFF,TGTGCCAGCAGCTCCTACTCCTACAATGAGCAGTTCTTC
TRBV7-6,.,.,TRBJ2-2,CASSLIGTGPNTGELFF,TGTGCCAGCAGCTTAATTGGCACAGGACCGAACACCGGGGAGCTGTTTTTT
TRBV6-4,TRBD2,.,TRBJ2-1,CASSESLAGGSEQFF,TGTGCCAGCAGCGAGTCTCTAGCGGGGGGGAGTGAGCAGTTCTTC
TRBV28,TRBD1,.,TRBJ1-2,CASREGQFRYGYTF,TGTGCCAGCAGAGAGGGACAGTTCCGCTATGGCTACACCTTC
TRBV11-2,.,.,TRBJ1-1,CASSLSWPLNTEAFF,TGTGCCAGCAGCTTATCTTGGCCTTTGAACACTGAAGCTTTCTTT
TRBV7-7,TRBD1,.,TRBJ2-2,CASSLGVTGGTGELFF,TGTGCCAGCAGCTTAGGTGTGACAGGGGGCACCGGGGAGCTGTTTTTT
TRBV10-3,.,.,TRBJ2-1,CAISEERGSRPFF,TGTGCCATCAGTGAGGAGCGTGGAAGTAGGCCGTTCTTC
TRBV19,.,.,TRBJ1-5,CASSTPNGAHQPQHF,TGTGCCAGTAGTACCCCCAATGGGGCCCATCAGCCCCAGCATTTT
TRBV18,TRBD1,.,TRBJ2-1,CASSPSGTGRINEQFF,TGTGCCAGCTCACCGTCCGGGACAGGGAGGATTAATGAGCAGTTCTTC
TRBV19,TRBD1,.,TRBJ1-4,CASTVQTGGFEKLFF,TGTGCCAGTACTGTACAGACAGGGGGCTTTGAAAAACTGTTTTTT
TRBV5-5,TRBD1,.,TRBJ1-4,CASATGAANEKLFF,TGTGCCAGCGCGACAGGGGCAGCTAATGAAAAACTGTTTTTT
TRBV6-6,.,few,TRBJ2-2,CASSAVVVNTGELFF,TGTGCCAGCAGTGCCGTGGTGGTTAACACCGGGGAGCTGTTTTTT